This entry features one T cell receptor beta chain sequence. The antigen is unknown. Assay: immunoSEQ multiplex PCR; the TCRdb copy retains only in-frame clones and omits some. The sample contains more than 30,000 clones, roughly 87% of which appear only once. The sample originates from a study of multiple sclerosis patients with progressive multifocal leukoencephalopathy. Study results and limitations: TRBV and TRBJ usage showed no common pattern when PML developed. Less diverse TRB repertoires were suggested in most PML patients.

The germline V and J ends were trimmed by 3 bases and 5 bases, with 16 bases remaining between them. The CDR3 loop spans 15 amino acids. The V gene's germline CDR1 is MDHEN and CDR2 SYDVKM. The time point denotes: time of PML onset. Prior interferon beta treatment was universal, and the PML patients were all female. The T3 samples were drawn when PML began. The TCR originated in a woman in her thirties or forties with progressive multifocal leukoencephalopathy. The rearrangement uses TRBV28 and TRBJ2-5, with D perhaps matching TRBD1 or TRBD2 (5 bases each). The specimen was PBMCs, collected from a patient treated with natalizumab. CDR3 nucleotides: TGTGCCAGCAGTTTGTTAGGCCCTTGGGGGGAGACCCAGTACTTC. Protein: CASSLLGPWGETQYF.